A selection of T cell receptor beta chains follows, all from one sample in a study of OX40 agonist ivuxolimab in advanced cancers. TCRdb's copy holds only in-frame clones and misses some; the assay was immunoSEQ multiplex PCR. The sample comprises about 93,000 clones, about 91% of which are singletons, and about 0.51% rests with the top ten. The sequences come from CD4+ or CD8+ T cells sorted from blood, collected in a trial of the OX40 agonist ivuxolimab. The receptors derive from an adult with an advanced solid tumor such as melanoma, head and neck, liver or kidney cancer. CDR3s include the opening cysteine and the closing phenylalanine or tryptophan. Fields, in order: clone size, J gene, V gene, D gene, CDR3 protein, CDR3 DNA. The D gene is left open where the match is weak. Clone size is stated in some rows and not others, as once, few, many or a class when expanded.

. | TRBJ2-1 | TRBV5-4 | . | CASSSAGNSYNEQFF | TGTGCCAGCAGCTCTGCGGGCAACTCCTACAATGAGCAGTTCTTC
. | TRBJ2-2 | TRBV11-1 | . | CASSPGYGGTGELFF | TGTGCCAGCAGCCCAGGGTATGGTGGCACCGGGGAGCTGTTTTTT
. | TRBJ2-1 | TRBV6-1 | . | CASSEAGRRALYNEQFF | TGTGCCAGCAGTGAAGCGGGGAGGAGGGCGCTTTATAATGAGCAGTTCTTC
. | TRBJ2-7 | TRBV6-1 | . | CASTGADEQYF | TGTGCCAGCACAGGTGCGGACGAGCAGTACTTC
. | TRBJ1-4 | TRBV4-1 | . | CASSPRQVGTNEKLFF | TGCGCCAGCAGCCCCCGGCAGGTCGGAACTAATGAAAAACTGTTTTTT
. | TRBJ1-1 | TRBV30 | . | CAWRRGSTEAFF | TGTGCCTGGAGAAGGGGGAGCACTGAAGCTTTCTTT
. | TRBJ2-5 | TRBV18 | . | CASRLGRSSQETQYF | TGTGCCAGCCGACTAGGAAGGTCTTCCCAAGAGACCCAGTACTTC
once | TRBJ2-5 | TRBV10-2 | . | CASRPALTGRQETQYF | TGCGCCAGCAGACCCGCCCTGACAGGCCGCCAAGAGACCCAGTACTTC
once | TRBJ2-3 | TRBV6-1 | TRBD2 | CASRAAGGPLDTQYF | TGTGCCAGCAGGGCGGCGGGGGGGCCGTTAGATACGCAGTATTTT
. | TRBJ2-2 | TRBV7-9 | . | CASSLAGGTGELFF | TGTGCCAGCAGCTTAGCGGGGGGTACCGGGGAGCTGTTTTTT
. | TRBJ2-7 | TRBV11-2 | TRBD1 | CASRDRGKGFEQYF | TGTGCCAGCAGGGACAGGGGAAAAGGTTTCGAGCAGTACTTC
. | TRBJ2-2 | TRBV10-1 | TRBD2 | CASSESSGTTTGELFF | TGCGCCAGCAGTGAGTCGTCCGGGACTACCACCGGGGAGCTGTTTTTT
. | TRBJ2-3 | TRBV29-1 | . | CSVQTPRVRTADTQYF | TGCAGCGTACAAACCCCCAGAGTAAGAACAGCAGATACGCAGTATTTT
. | TRBJ2-7 | TRBV12-2 | . | CASRLRLAGKEQYF | TGTGCAAGTCGCCTTCGACTAGCGGGCAAAGAGCAGTACTTC
. | TRBJ2-7 | TRBV27 | . | CASSRSPGGGSGYEQYF | TGTGCCAGCAGTAGATCCCCCGGGGGCGGGTCCGGTTACGAGCAGTACTTC
. | TRBJ2-3 | TRBV2 | . | CATSPGTTRTDTQYF | TGTGCCACGTCCCCCGGGACAACGAGGACAGATACGCAGTATTTT
. | TRBJ2-1 | TRBV5-6 | TRBD1 | CASSLGQGTNEQFF | TGTGCCAGCAGCTTGGGACAGGGGACCAATGAGCAGTTCTTC
. | TRBJ2-1 | TRBV11-1 | . | CASSLQTGRGLNEQFF | TGTGCCAGCAGCTTACAAACAGGGCGGGGGCTCAATGAGCAGTTCTTC
. | TRBJ1-1 | TRBV6-1 | . | CASSESWGIEAFF | TGTGCCAGCAGTGAATCTTGGGGAATTGAAGCTTTCTTT
. | TRBJ2-2 | TRBV11-3 | TRBD2 | CASSSHAGTRLTGELFF | TGTGCCAGCAGCTCCCACGCCGGGACTAGACTGACCGGGGAGCTGTTTTTT
. | TRBJ1-2 | TRBV27 | . | CASSLSRQGYGYTF | TGTGCCAGCAGTTTATCTCGGCAGGGCTATGGCTACACCTTC
. | TRBJ2-7 | TRBV6-1 | . | CASSLLGARYEQYF | TGTGCCAGCAGTCTATTAGGGGCCAGATACGAGCAGTACTTC
. | TRBJ1-3 | TRBV21-1 | . | CASSKELVRAGNTIYF | TGTGCCAGCAGCAAAGAGTTGGTCAGGGCTGGAAACACCATATATTTT
. | TRBJ1-5 | TRBV4-1 | . | CASSPTGNQPQHF | TGCGCCAGCAGCCCTACAGGGAATCAGCCCCAGCATTTT
. | TRBJ2-7 | TRBV5-4 | TRBD2 | CASSVAGGYPNYEQYF | TGTGCCAGCAGCGTAGCGGGTGGGTACCCAAACTACGAGCAGTACTTC
. | TRBJ2-2 | TRBV9 | TRBD2 | CASSDYGGSDTGELFF | TGTGCCAGCAGCGACTACGGCGGGAGTGACACCGGGGAGCTGTTTTTT
once | TRBJ1-3 | TRBV11-3 | TRBD1 | CASSPGQVPLSGNTIYF | TGTGCCAGCAGTCCAGGACAGGTTCCACTCTCTGGAAACACCATATATTTT
. | TRBJ2-7 | TRBV11-2 | TRBD2 | CASSLGLAGTEQYF | TGTGCCAGCAGCTTGGGACTAGCGGGGACTGAGCAGTACTTC
. | TRBJ1-1 | TRBV12-2 | . | CASRPSGKNTEAFF | TGTGCAAGTCGCCCATCCGGGAAAAACACTGAAGCTTTCTTT
. | TRBJ2-3 | TRBV5-4 | . | CASSLTLSTDTQYF | TGTGCCAGCAGCTTAACTTTGTCCACAGATACGCAGTATTTT
. | TRBJ1-5 | TRBV2 | TRBD1 | CASRPGQGALQPQHF | TGTGCCAGCAGGCCCGGACAGGGGGCTCTTCAGCCCCAGCATTTT
once | TRBJ2-7 | TRBV9 | . | CASSPTTHASSYEQYF | TGTGCCAGCAGCCCGACTACACACGCCTCCTCCTACGAGCAGTACTTC
. | TRBJ1-5 | TRBV6-5 | . | CASRYMWEPQHF | TGTGCCAGCAGATATATGTGGGAACCCCAGCATTTT
. | TRBJ2-1 | TRBV7-8 | TRBD1 | CASSSPGQGTYNEQFF | TGTGCCAGCAGCTCTCCGGGACAGGGAACCTACAATGAGCAGTTCTTC
. | TRBJ2-1 | TRBV5-6 | TRBD1 | CASSRQGAKQFF | TGTGCCAGCAGCCGCCAGGGGGCAAAGCAGTTCTTC
once | TRBJ2-1 | TRBV18 | . | CASSPRGNNEQFF | TGTGCCAGCTCACCACGGGGCAACAATGAGCAGTTCTTC
. | TRBJ2-3 | TRBV7-2 | TRBD2 | CASSPGLAVTDTQYF | TGTGCCAGCAGCCCCGGACTAGCGGTTACAGATACGCAGTATTTT
. | TRBJ1-2 | TRBV7-8 | TRBD1 | CASSLTTGTVSSYTF | TGTGCCAGCAGCCTTACCACCGGGACAGTTAGCTCCTACACCTTC
once | TRBJ2-1 | TRBV14 | . | CASSQGGANNEQFF | TGTGCCAGCAGCCAAGGAGGGGCGAACAATGAGCAGTTCTTC
. | TRBJ2-3 | TRBV6-5 | TRBD2 | CASSYSSGGIDTQYF | TGTGCCAGCAGTTACTCTAGCGGGGGAATAGATACGCAGTATTTT
. | TRBJ2-5 | TRBV2 | . | CASSRGQTQETQYF | TGTGCCAGCAGCCGAGGACAGACCCAAGAGACCCAGTACTTC
once | TRBJ1-1 | TRBV6-1 | . | CASRRSTGGNTEAFF | TGTGCCAGCAGGAGGTCCACGGGGGGTAACACTGAAGCTTTCTTT
. | TRBJ2-3 | TRBV19 | TRBD1 | CASSPTGVGNTDTQYF | TGTGCCAGTAGTCCGACAGGGGTGGGTAACACAGATACGCAGTATTTT
few | TRBJ2-3 | TRBV10-3 | . | CASTGGPNRPDTQYF | TGTGCGTCAACCGGGGGGCCTAATCGACCAGATACGCAGTATTTT
few | TRBJ2-5 | TRBV29-1 | . | CSSLTSQETQYF | TGCAGCAGCCTGACTAGCCAAGAGACCCAGTACTTC
. | TRBJ2-5 | TRBV28 | . | CASSSPYGRHQETQYF | TGTGCCAGCAGTTCCCCGTATGGTAGACATCAAGAGACCCAGTACTTC